This TCR beta chain was observed in a study of blood T cell repertoires in COVID-19. In the original processing: It was from reference gene primer amplification that nucleated cell counts were estimated. Repertoires were generated with immunoSEQ multiplex PCR, while TCRdb's copy carries only in-frame clones and drops some. From that table come the V and J calls and clone size; the DNA was used to work out D and trimming. The sample carries 250,000 to 300,000 clones, approximately 90% recorded once. The CDR3 has 17 amino acids. The V and J ends lost 0 bases and 2 bases, in that order; junction bases with no gene match: 9. Germline CDR1 reads SGHRS; CDR2 reads YFSETQ. Participants spanned ages about 18 to 89 years and resided in some 22 US areas. Grouping used clinical history reported by participants in a survey and questionnaire.

The receptor was derived from a woman in her 40s with acute COVID-19. The sequencing input was PBMCs or T cells enriched from blood (not recorded which). The chain is built from TRBV5-1 and TRBJ2-3; TRBD2 matches 7 bases. The CDR3 bases are TGCGCCAGCAGCTTGGCGAACCGGGGGGTCACCACAGATACGCAGTATTTT. This sequence encodes CASSLANRGVTTDTQYF.